This record concerns one T cell receptor beta chain sequence. Its antigen is unidentified. The CDR3 has 13 residues. Germline CDR1 and CDR2: SGHTA and FQGTGA. Unmatched junction bases numbered 1, after V lost 4 bases and J lost 2 bases. This entry belongs to a study of neoadjuvant anti-PD-1 for oral cavity cancer. On the study more broadly: Most patients had three to four biweekly doses of 3 mg/kg nivolumab before resection. Study-wide results and caveats: TCR analyses covered only a few patients per response group. Higher pretreatment blood Treg/Th17 ratios correlated with higher pretreatment blood and lower post-treatment tumor TCRbeta clonality.

Some clones are missing from TCRdb's copy, which holds only in-frame ones; the method was immunoSEQ multiplex PCR. The table records about 72,000 clones, over 70% of them present only once. PBMCs were not maintained or expanded in culture before analysis. The input for sequencing was PBMCs, taken before nivolumab (anti-PD-1) treatment. The sequence was collected from a person aged 35-79 years with oral cavity squamous cell carcinoma. The chain has TRBV7-3 and TRBJ2-7; 8 bases align to TRBD1. Here the CDR3 reads CASSWGQAYEQYF. The CDR3 bases are TGTGCCAGCAGCTGGGGACAGGCCTACGAGCAGTACTTC. The variable domain in full, with the rest retrieved from reference TRBV7-3 and TRBJ2-7, is GAGVSQTPSNKVTEKGKYVELRCDPISGHTALYWYRQSLGQGPEFLIYFQGTGAADDSGLPNDRFFAVRPEGSVSTLKIQRTERGDSAVYLCASSWGQAYEQYFGPGTRLTVT.